This T cell receptor (beta chain) was obtained from a study of technical replicates of blood from several donors. Sequenced by immunoSEQ multiplex PCR; TCRdb stores in-frame clones only, minus some. The table lists just under 85,000 clones, approximately 94% of them singletons. Germline V gene lookup returns CDR1 MDHEN and CDR2 SYDVKM. The trim removed 6 bases at V and 4 bases at J, leaving 7 bases unmatched. This CDR3 has 15 amino acids. This receptor was taken from a human donor in good health. The chain couples TRBV28 to TRBJ2-1, with 9 bases identical to TRBD1. What was sequenced was T cells isolated from PBMCs. Here the CDR3 reads CASSPSGQGYNEQFF. Written as DNA, the CDR3 is TGTGCCAGCAGCCCCTCGGGACAGGGTTACAATGAGCAGTTCTTC.